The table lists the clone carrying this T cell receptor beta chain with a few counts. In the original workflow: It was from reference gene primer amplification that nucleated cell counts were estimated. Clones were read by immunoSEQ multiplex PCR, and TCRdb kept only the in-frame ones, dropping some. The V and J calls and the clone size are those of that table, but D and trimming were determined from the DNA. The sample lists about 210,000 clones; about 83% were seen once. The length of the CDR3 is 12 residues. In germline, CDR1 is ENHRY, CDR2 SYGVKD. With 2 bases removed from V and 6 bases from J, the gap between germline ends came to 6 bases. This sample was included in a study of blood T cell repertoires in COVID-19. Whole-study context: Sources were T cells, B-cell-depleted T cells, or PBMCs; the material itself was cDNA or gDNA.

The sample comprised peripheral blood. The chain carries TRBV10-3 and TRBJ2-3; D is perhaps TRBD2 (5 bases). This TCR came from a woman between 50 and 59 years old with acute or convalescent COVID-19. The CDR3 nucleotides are TGTGCCATCAGTGAGGGAGGTGATACGCAGTATTTT. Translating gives CAISEGGDTQYF.